A selection of T cell receptor beta chains follows, all from one sample in a study of radiation and T cells in renal cell carcinoma. The method was immunoSEQ multiplex PCR; TCRdb's version includes in-frame clones alone and lacks a portion of them. Of around 15,000 clones listed, 57% are singletons. The sample was tumor tissue, taken from a patient whose treatment was nephrectomy without radiotherapy. These receptor sequences come from a man between 50 and 59 years old with renal cell carcinoma. Both conserved end residues are part of each CDR3. Each record gives: D gene, J gene, V gene, clone size, CDR3 protein, CDR3 DNA. The D gene is left open where the match is weak. The size field is filled for only some rows; it gives once, few, many or a size class.

>TRBD1|TRBJ1-2|TRBV2|few
CASSRGNYGYTF
TGTGCCAGCAGCAGGGGGAACTATGGCTACACCTTC
>-|TRBJ2-7|TRBV30|-
CAWSAQEGGRYEQYF
TGTGCCTGGAGTGCCCAGGAGGGGGGAAGATACGAGCAGTACTTC
>TRBD1|TRBJ2-7|TRBV11-2|-
CASSTHTGTVASYEQYF
TGTGCCAGCAGCACCCACACCGGGACAGTGGCCTCCTACGAGCAGTACTTC
>TRBD1|TRBJ2-7|TRBV19|few
CATSTRDRFYF
TGTGCCACTTCGACACGGGACAGGTTTTACTTC
>TRBD1|TRBJ1-6|TRBV29-1|-
CSVAGTGVNSPLHF
TGCAGCGTAGCCGGGACAGGGGTTAATTCACCCCTCCACTTT
>TRBD2|TRBJ2-3|TRBV5-6|-
CASSSSLAGGRTDTQYF
TGTGCCAGCAGCTCCTCCCTAGCGGGGGGGCGTACAGATACGCAGTATTTT
>-|TRBJ1-1|TRBV5-6|-
CASSLDPGSTEAFF
TGTGCCAGCAGCTTGGATCCAGGGTCCACTGAAGCTTTCTTT
>-|TRBJ2-7|TRBV27|-
CASSLGHQGGHEQYF
TGTGCCAGCAGTTTGGGACATCAGGGCGGCCACGAGCAGTACTTC
>TRBD1|TRBJ2-5|TRBV5-1|once
CASSSRQGPGETQYF
TGCGCCAGCAGCTCCCGACAGGGGCCGGGGGAGACCCAGTACTTC
>-|TRBJ2-3|TRBV7-2|few
CASSLGPPRAQYF
TGTGCCAGCAGCTTAGGTCCCCCCCGAGCGCAGTATTTT
>TRBD1|TRBJ1-5|TRBV25-1|medium-sized
CASSEAGGKTQPQHF
TGTGCCAGCAGTGAGGCAGGGGGTAAGACTCAGCCCCAGCATTTT
>-|TRBJ1-3|TRBV5-1|once
CASSYNQYSGNTIYF
TGCGCCAGCAGCTATAATCAGTACTCTGGAAACACCATATATTTT
>-|TRBJ1-2|TRBV4-1|once
CASSQGIGGNYGYTF
TGCGCCAGCAGCCAAGGAATAGGGGGAAACTATGGCTACACCTTC
>-|TRBJ1-2|TRBV6-1|once
CASSLTGRKGYTF
TGTGCCAGCAGCCTAACGGGGAGGAAAGGCTACACCTTC
>TRBD1|TRBJ2-7|TRBV4-2|-
CASSQNPGQQYEQYF
TGTGCCAGCAGCCAAAACCCGGGACAGCAGTACGAGCAGTACTTC
>-|TRBJ1-2|TRBV21-1|-
CASSKWRIQGGYTF
TGTGCCAGCAGCAAATGGAGGATACAGGGAGGCTACACCTTC
>TRBD1|TRBJ1-3|TRBV6-1|few
CASSEVTGGFSGNTIYF
TGTGCCAGCAGTGAAGTAACAGGGGGATTTTCTGGAAACACCATATATTTT
>-|TRBJ1-1|TRBV10-3|-
CASRLEGEAFF
TGTGCCAGCCGACTCGAGGGTGAAGCTTTCTTT
>-|TRBJ1-3|TRBV5-5|-
CASSLGQYSGNTIYF
TGTGCCAGCAGCTTGGGGCAGTACTCTGGAAACACCATATATTTT
>-|TRBJ1-2|TRBV29-1|-
CSAYQQSYGYTF
TGCAGCGCCTATCAACAGAGCTATGGCTACACCTTC
>-|TRBJ2-3|TRBV7-8|-
CASSRGAPDTQYF
TGTGCCAGCAGCCGGGGGGCCCCAGATACGCAGTATTTT
>TRBD2|TRBJ2-3|TRBV6-4|medium-sized
CASSDSMAGGHTQYF
TGTGCCAGCAGTGACTCGATGGCGGGGGGTCATACGCAGTATTTT
>-|TRBJ2-1|TRBV6-1|-
CASSEAGTPGRNEQFF
TGTGCCAGCAGTGAAGCCGGGACCCCGGGGAGGAATGAGCAGTTCTTC
>TRBD1|TRBJ1-1|TRBV18|-
CASSKQGDGEAFF
TGTGCCAGCTCAAAACAGGGGGACGGTGAAGCTTTCTTT
>-|TRBJ2-1|TRBV15|medium-sized
CATSGSPNEQFF
TGTGCCACCAGCGGATCGCCCAATGAGCAGTTCTTC
>-|TRBJ1-2|TRBV6-1|-
CASSEAGWGKWGYTF
TGTGCCAGCAGTGAAGCGGGGTGGGGGAAGTGGGGCTACACCTTC
>TRBD2|TRBJ2-2|TRBV5-1|once
CASSTDPSGVNTGELFF
TGCGCCAGCAGCACCGATCCTAGCGGGGTGAACACCGGGGAGCTGTTTTTT
>-|TRBJ1-3|TRBV6-1|-
CASSAERFGNTIYF
TGTGCCAGCAGTGCTGAGAGGTTTGGAAACACCATATATTTT
>-|TRBJ1-3|TRBV9|medium-sized
CASSVGPGSGNTIYF
TGTGCCAGCAGCGTAGGTCCAGGCTCTGGAAACACCATATATTTT
>-|TRBJ2-2|TRBV29-1|medium-sized
CSVVPGNTGELFF
TGCAGCGTTGTACCAGGGAACACCGGGGAGCTGTTTTTT
>TRBD1|TRBJ2-6|TRBV5-4|-
CASSSSRDRAGANVLTF
TGTGCCAGCAGCTCATCCCGGGACAGGGCCGGGGCCAACGTCCTGACTTTC
>TRBD1|TRBJ1-1|TRBV5-6|-
CASKRTGGVNTEAFF
TGTGCCAGCAAGAGGACAGGGGGCGTGAACACTGAAGCTTTCTTT
>-|TRBJ1-2|TRBV27|-
CASSSSQGNYGYTF
TGTGCCAGCAGCTCCTCGCAGGGGAACTATGGCTACACCTTC
>-|TRBJ2-7|TRBV18|-
CASSQYRAGPGGEQYF
TGTGCCAGCTCCCAATACAGGGCGGGCCCGGGGGGAGAGCAGTACTTC
>TRBD2|TRBJ2-7|TRBV7-2|-
CASSVGGESYEQYF
TGTGCCAGCAGTGTGGGAGGGGAGTCCTACGAGCAGTACTTC
>TRBD2|TRBJ2-1|TRBV7-2|few
CASSLSSGGANEQFF
TGTGCCAGCAGCTTATCAAGCGGGGGGGCAAATGAGCAGTTCTTC
>TRBD1|TRBJ1-5|TRBV5-4|once
CASSLGTGGSENQPQHF
TGTGCCAGCAGCTTGGGTACAGGGGGCTCGGAGAATCAGCCCCAGCATTTT
>-|TRBJ1-6|TRBV7-2|few
CASSLKWGGDSPLHF
TGTGCCAGCAGCTTAAAGTGGGGTGGCGATTCACCCCTCCACTTT
>TRBD1|TRBJ1-2|TRBV29-1|-
CSVGGQGTFGYTF
TGCAGCGTTGGTGGACAGGGAACATTCGGCTACACCTTC
>-|TRBJ1-1|TRBV11-1|few
CASSLRTLNTEAFF
TGTGCCAGCAGCTTAAGGACACTGAACACTGAAGCTTTCTTT
>-|TRBJ1-1|TRBV6-6|-
CASSYGGCTEAFF
TGTGCCAGCAGTTATGGGGGCTGCACTGAAGCTTTCTTT